One sample yielded the 14 T cell receptor beta chains listed below, sequenced in a study of T cell repertoires in cytomegalovirus infection. The antigens of these receptors remain unknown. From the reads, TCRdb called clonotypes with MiXCR, one entry per CDR3 protein. The sample lists approximately 770,000 distinct CDR3 sequences; just under 30% were seen once. The sequencing here drew on cultured CD8+ T cells from PBMCs, taken from culture after CMV antigen stimulation. These receptors all come from a human donor in good health (CMV status not recorded). Some clones in this sample may be carry-over from other donors' samples.

The sample holds many counts of this clonotype. The chain uses TRBV7-2 and TRBJ2-1; TRBD1 agrees at 7 bases. After removal of 1 base from V and 7 bases from J, the junction contained 7 bases not matched to a gene. CDR1 and CDR2 (germline): SGHTA, FQGNSA. CDR3 length equals 15 residues. CDR3 nucleotides: TGTGCCAGCAGCTTAGGCAAGGGGGCAGGGAATGAGCAGTTCTTC. Its protein product is CASSLGKGAGNEQFF.

J is TRBJ2-7 and V is TRBV10-3; D possibly corresponds to TRBD1 (6 bases). The CDR3 contains 14 residues. Germline loops: CDR1 ENHRY, CDR2 SYGVKD. V lost 3 bases to trimming and J lost 2 bases, with 11 bases between them. CDR3 sequence: CAISEGQGTYEQYF. The DNA for the CDR3 is TGTGCCATCAGTGAAGGTCAGGGGACCTACGAGCAGTACTTC.

This clonotype has only a few counts. V and J are TRBV4-3 and TRBJ1-1; D unclear. This CDR3 is 14 amino acids long. CDR1 is LGHNA and CDR2 is YSLEER in the germline V gene. V lost 0 bases and J 2 bases, leaving 7 bases between the germline ends. CDR3: CASSQEAGNTEAFF. CDR3 DNA sequence: TGCGCCAGCAGCCAAGAGGCGGGAAACACTGAAGCTTTCTTT.

This clonotype was counted a few times. V and J are TRBV4-1 and TRBJ2-7; no clear D gene. This CDR3 is built from 13 residues. V shed 0 bases and J shed 4 bases, with 7 bases lying between them. CDR1 and CDR2 (germline): MGHRA, YSYEKL. CDR3: CASSQDPDYEQYV. The DNA of the CDR3 is TGCGCCAGCAGCCAAGATCCGGATTACGAGCAGTACGTC.

CDR3 sequence reads: CASSLYRQSQHF. CDR3 nucleotide sequence: TGTGCCAGCAGTTTGTACAGGCAGTCCCAGCATTTT. V usage is TRBV28 and J usage is TRBJ1-5; D is possibly TRBD1 (5 bases). The CDR3 loop spans 12 amino acids. Germline assignment: CDR1 MDHEN and CDR2 SYDVKM. The V and J ends lost 3 bases and 11 bases respectively, with 11 bases between them.

This clonotype has only a few counts. The V call is TRBV27, the J call TRBJ2-7; TRBD1 is a possible D gene (5 bases). Germline CDR1 MNHEY, CDR2 SMNVEV (reference sequence). V lost 5 bases to trimming and J lost 2 bases, with 13 bases between them. There are 14 residues in the CDR3. The CDR3 region is CASSQDRATYEQYF. The DNA for the CDR3 is TGTGCCAGCAGTCAAGACAGAGCAACCTACGAGCAGTACTTC.

The gene calls are TRBV9 and TRBJ2-5, with 9 positions matching TRBD2. The length of the CDR3 is 19 residues. Germline trimming cut 4 bases from V and 1 base from J; bases unmatched to any gene: 17. CDR1 and CDR2 from the germline V gene are SGDLS and YYNGEE. Here the CDR3 reads CASSFPRAGSGGPQETQYF. CDR3 nucleotides: TGTGCCAGCAGCTTTCCCCGGGCGGGTAGCGGGGGCCCCCAAGAGACCCAGTACTTC.

This clonotype turned up a few times. The chain recombines TRBV7-2 with TRBJ1-6, with a possible D match to TRBD1 (6 bases). The CDR3 consists of 15 residues. Germline CDR1 reads SGHTA; CDR2 reads FQGNSA. V gave up 4 bases and J gave up 7 bases, with 14 bases separating them. The CDR3 nucleotides read TGTGCCAGCAGCTCCCGGCAGGGGTTCAATTCACCCCTCCACTTT. It specifies CASSSRQGFNSPLHF.

This clonotype came up many times. The V and J genes are TRBV4-3 and TRBJ1-1; no clear D. Germline V gene data show CDR1 as LGHNA and CDR2 as YSLEER. Trimming pared 0 bases from V and 0 bases from J, leaving 5 bases between. The CDR3 runs 14 residues. This CDR3 reads CASSQDRVNTEAFF. The CDR3 DNA reads TGCGCCAGCAGCCAAGATAGAGTGAACACTGAAGCTTTCTTT.

This clonotype was detected only a few times. This chain links TRBV7-8 with TRBJ2-1; D not resolved. V was trimmed by 5 bases and J by 4 bases, leaving 12 bases between them. Germline values: CDR1 SGHVS, CDR2 FQNEAQ. The CDR3 extends over 14 amino acids. In nucleotides, the CDR3 is TGTGCCAGCAGCGAAGGAGTGTATTACAATGAGCAGTTCTTC. It translates to CASSEGVYYNEQFF.

V and J are TRBV7-3 and TRBJ2-1; TRBD1 aligns across 8 bases. The CDR3 covers 16 residues. With V trimmed by 3 bases and J by 9 bases, 13 bases remained unmatched. Looked up from germline, CDR1 is SGHTA and CDR2 is FQGTGA. The CDR3 bases are TGTGCCAGCAGCTTTGTAAGGACAGGGTTCAATAGTGAGCAGTTCTTC. This codes for CASSFVRTGFNSEQFF.

The J gene is TRBJ1-1, the V gene TRBV6-5, with 7 bases that match TRBD1. The junction had 7 bases not matched to a gene; V was cut back by 5 bases and J by 1 base. Germline values: CDR1 MNHEY, CDR2 SVGAGI. The CDR3 length is 15 residues. CDR3 bases: TGTGCCAGCAGTCATCCGGGACAGAGGAACACTGAAGCTTTCTTT. This codes for CASSHPGQRNTEAFF.

This clonotype was seen a few times. The V call is TRBV12-3 or TRBV12-4, the J call TRBJ2-6, with 10 bases that match TRBD1. V shed 5 bases, J shed 5 bases, and the junction held 6 bases outside the gene matches. CDR3 length equals 16 residues. CDR3 sequence (DNA): TGTGCCAGCAGTGGGGACAGGGGCCGCCGGGCCAACGTCCTGACTTTC. It translates to CASSGDRGRRANVLTF.

The count of this clonotype is one. The rearrangement uses TRBV20-1 and TRBJ1-2; perhaps TRBD1 as D (5 bases). Trimming took 3 bases from V and 0 from J, leaving 11 bases between them. CDR3 size: 14 residues. The germline V gene has CDR1 DFQATT and CDR2 SNEGSKA (reference sequence). The CDR3 spells CSASPQTANYGYTF. The CDR3, as DNA: TGCAGTGCTAGCCCGCAGACAGCTAACTATGGCTACACCTTC.